Below, one T cell receptor beta chain is given with its context. This clone has only a few counts. The clone's antigen remains unknown. No quality values exist for individual bases; no much larger clone is one base distant. The record originates from a study of cytotoxic CD8 clonotypes in ibrutinib-treated CLL (dated by TCRdb to the early 2020s). Regarding the research as a whole: The cohort had about a dozen relapsed/refractory and around 16 treatment-naive patients; some 17 were IGHV unmutated. Responses were partial in 25 or so patients and complete in 2; after median approximately 67 months follow-up, about 15 stayed in remission and about twelve progressed. The response samples were drawn at a median of around eleven months into treatment, with a range of roughly 6 to 36 months. On average, each sample had 255,043 productive templates and approximately 89,000 productive rearrangements. Of the 86 people in the trial, about two dozen had longitudinal samples available. Cryopreserved peripheral blood mononuclear cells were collected before treatment, at response, and at either disease progression or sustained remission. Patients were still on ibrutinib when every remission and progressive disease sample was collected. Summary of the overall study and its limitations: Lymph node repertoires were not examined, and the timing of sampling was not matched between patients in sustained remission and those whose disease progressed. At ibrutinib response clonality went up, during sustained remission it held steady, and at progression it dropped back toward baseline. Baseline clonality was found to be higher than that of age-matched healthy donors and was strongly correlated with circulating CD8+ T-cell counts. Public clonotypes were rare and either shrank or stayed stable during treatment, and the rise in clonality at ibrutinib response reflected expansion of private clonotypes.

The time point label corresponds to: less than 30 months on ibrutinib. For TCR beta library preparation, approximately 2 micrograms of genomic DNA were isolated from cryopreserved PBMCs. Longitudinal blood samples from CLL patients on ibrutinib monotherapy underwent high-throughput TCR beta sequencing. Patients were enrolled in a phase 2 open-label single-center ibrutinib monotherapy trial. A MiSeq instrument was used for deep resolution sequencing, which targeted depths ranging from 1 in 1 million up to 1 in 200,000 T cells, with coverage averaging 10x for each clonotype. The immunoSEQ hsTCRB Kit was used to generate the TCR beta libraries. Under the source paper's analysis protocol: The data were analyzed with ImmunoSEQ Analyzer and ImmunoSEQ Data Assistant, and V, D and J gene assignments followed IMGT definitions. Clonality was computed as one minus normalized Shannon entropy of productive rearrangement frequencies, ranging from 0 to 1. Only overrepresented clonotypes making up at least 0.05% of each patient's repertoire were included in the public clonotype analysis. Some 12 age-matched healthy donor repertoires from immuneACCESS served as clonality controls. TCRdb obtained this table from immuneACCESS and retained in-frame rearrangements with V and J assigned. These tables miss some clones; where compared with another copy, unresolved V genes account for less than half of the shortfall, and the remainder is unexplained. That table furnishes V, J and clone size, whereas the DNA furnished D and trimming. The sample includes under 300,000 clones, with 70% observed a single time. Approximately 15% of the sample lies in the top ten.

Taken from cysteine to phenylalanine, the CDR3 has 12 residues. This entry keeps only the CDR3 DNA: 36 bases, framed from base 1. CDR1 and CDR2, looked up from the germline V gene, are MDHEN and SYDVKM. V loses 4 bases, J loses 6 bases, and the germline ends lie 10 bases apart. The receptor was derived from a human donor with chronic lymphocytic leukemia. The specimen was PBMCs, collected after 24 months of ibrutinib treatment. The sequence links TRBV28 to TRBJ2-7; a weak D assignment points to TRBD1 (6 bases agree). The CDR3 here reads CASSSGDGEQYF. In nucleotide form, the sequence is TGTGCCAGCAGTTCAGGGGATGGCGAGCAGTACTTC.